What follows are 20 T cell receptor beta chains derived from one specimen sequenced in a study of identical twins. A single record per CDR3 protein comes from TCRdb applying MiXCR to the 5' RACE reads. This table holds roughly 480,000 distinct CDR3 sequences, 20% to 30% found once. These sequences were also reported in another study, on T cells expressing NK-cell markers.

Input material: CD4+ T cells sorted from blood. These receptors were collected from a woman aged 18-29 years in good health.

The chain carries TRBV3-1 and TRBJ2-5; TRBD1 aligns across 9 bases. The CDR3 has 15 residues. The V gene end was trimmed by 6 bases and the J gene end by 2 bases; junction bases not matched to a gene: 7. Germline V CDR1 and CDR2: LGHDT, YNNKEL (reference sequence). CDR3 amino acids: CASSPDRGGQETQYF. DNA for the CDR3: TGTGCCAGCAGTCCCGACAGGGGGGGACAAGAGACCCAGTACTTC.

V is TRBV3-1 and J is TRBJ2-1, with D perhaps given as TRBD1 or TRBD2 (5 bases each). Germline assignment: CDR1 LGHDT and CDR2 YNNKEL (reference sequence). This CDR3 has 12 amino acids. Trimming stripped 4 bases from V and 13 bases from J, with 14 bases between. The CDR3 sequence: CASSRGSNLQFF. DNA for the CDR3: TGTGCCAGCAGCCGGGGGTCAAACCTTCAGTTCTTC.

The rearrangement links TRBV5-1 to TRBJ2-7; no definite D call. V shed 2 bases and J shed 7 bases, with 16 bases lying between them. Germline V CDR1 and CDR2: SGHRS, YFSETQ. CDR3 length: 14 amino acids. CDR3 DNA: TGCGCCAGCAGCTTCTTCGATCAGGTTGGGGAGCAGTACTTC. The encoded protein is CASSFFDQVGEQYF.

The CDR3 here is CSVGGLDSEAFF. DNA for the CDR3: TGCAGCGTTGGAGGGCTGGACTCTGAAGCTTTCTTT. V and J are TRBV29-1 and TRBJ1-1; D not resolved. CDR1 and CDR2 (germline): SQVTM, ANQGSEA. This CDR3 spans 12 amino acids. V lost 4 bases, J lost 6 bases, and 12 bases lay in between.

This clonotype was detected only a few times. The chain joins TRBV7-9 to TRBJ2-7; D unclear. The ends were cut back, 0 bases at V and 6 bases at J, with 6 bases in the middle. The germline V gene has CDR1 SEHNR and CDR2 FQNEAQ (reference sequence). This CDR3 contains 12 residues. CDR3 in amino acids: CASSLAETEQYF. The DNA of the CDR3 is TGTGCCAGCAGCTTAGCGGAGACCGAGCAGTACTTC.

CDR3 bases: TGCAGTGCTAAAGCTAGCGCGGAGACCCAGTACTTC. It translates to CSAKASAETQYF. V usage is TRBV20-1 and J usage is TRBJ2-5; D perhaps matches TRBD2 (6 bases). This CDR3 has 12 residues. Germline V gene lookup returns CDR1 DFQATT and CDR2 SNEGSKA (reference sequence). V was shortened by 4 bases and J by 5 bases, with 11 bases between the two germline ends.

The rearrangement joins TRBV6-5 to TRBJ2-5; unclear D gene. Trimming took 2 bases from V and 1 from J, leaving 11 bases between them. Germline V CDR1 and CDR2: MNHEY, SVGAGI. There are 15 residues in the CDR3. The CDR3 sequence is CASSYPSPAQETQYF. CDR3 sequence (DNA): TGTGCCAGCAGTTACCCTTCCCCGGCCCAAGAGACCCAGTACTTC.

Only a few counts were recorded for this clonotype. The V gene is TRBV15, the J gene TRBJ2-1; D may be TRBD2 (6 bases). The CDR3 length is 15 residues. Germline values: CDR1 LNHNV, CDR2 YYDKDF (reference sequence). V lost 3 bases and J 2 bases, leaving 11 bases between the germline ends. Here the CDR3 reads CATSRTSRPYNEQFF. CDR3 in DNA: TGTGCCACCAGCAGGACTAGTAGGCCCTACAATGAGCAGTTCTTC.

The sample holds a few counts of this clonotype. The V and J genes are TRBV7-9 and TRBJ2-1, with D perhaps matching TRBD2 (5 bases). This CDR3 has 13 amino acids. Trimming pared 0 bases from V and 9 bases from J, leaving 9 bases between. The germline CDR1 and CDR2 sequences are SEHNR and FQNEAQ (reference sequence). Here the CDR3 reads CASSLAGRGEQFF. The CDR3 DNA reads as TGTGCCAGCAGCTTAGCGGGTCGGGGTGAGCAGTTCTTC.

This clonotype was picked up a small number of times. The chain links TRBV18 to TRBJ2-3; a possible D gene is TRBD1 (5 bases). This CDR3 contains 14 residues. Germline CDR1 KGHSH, CDR2 LQKENI. Trimming pared 8 bases from V and 2 bases from J, leaving 14 bases between. CDR3 in DNA: TGTGCCAGCCGCTTTTCAGGACACACAGATACGCAGTATTTT. This gives the protein CASRFSGHTDTQYF.

J is TRBJ1-1 and V is TRBV12-3 or TRBV12-4, with D hard to call. The CDR3 covers 16 residues. V dropped 5 bases and J dropped 4 bases, with 20 bases sitting between them. This CDR3 reads CASSPGLSHPPTEAFF. CDR3 DNA sequence: TGTGCCAGCAGTCCGGGCCTAAGCCACCCACCCACTGAAGCTTTCTTT.

This clonotype was observed a few times. The gene calls are TRBV12-3 or TRBV12-4 and TRBJ2-3; D gene ambiguous. The CDR3 runs 12 residues. V was shortened by 8 bases and J by 4 bases, with 10 bases between the two germline ends. The CDR3 region is CASGYGPDTQYF. The CDR3 DNA reads as TGTGCCAGCGGCTATGGGCCAGATACGCAGTATTTT.

This clonotype was observed a few times. The CDR3 spells CSARSPGPGYYNEQFF. The CDR3 coding sequence is TGCAGTGCTAGATCTCCGGGACCGGGCTATTACAATGAGCAGTTCTTC. The chain combines TRBV20-1 with TRBJ2-1; D might be TRBD1 or TRBD2, each matching 5 bases. CDR3 length: 16 amino acids. With 2 bases removed from V and 4 bases from J, the gap between germline ends came to 18 bases. Per germline, CDR1 DFQATT and CDR2 SNEGSKA (reference sequence).

This clonotype was observed a handful of times. This chain joins TRBV7-2 and TRBJ2-3; perhaps TRBD2 as D (5 bases). The CDR3 spans 15 residues. Trimming took off 4 bases at V and 2 bases at J, with 13 bases between the two ends. Germline-derived CDR1 and CDR2 are SGHTA and FQGNSA. The CDR3 DNA reads as TGTGCCAGCAGCTATAAGAGGGCCTCCACAGATACGCAGTATTTT. Encoded protein: CASSYKRASTDTQYF.

This clonotype was seen many times. This CDR3 reads CASSPGSLIGGYTF. In DNA form, the CDR3 reads TGTGCCAGCAGTCCAGGGAGCTTGATTGGTGGCTACACCTTC. The genes are TRBV28 and TRBJ1-2; maybe TRBD1 (5 bases). The germline CDR1 and CDR2 sequences are MDHEN and SYDVKM. V lost 5 bases to trimming and J lost 7 bases, with 17 bases between them. This CDR3 contains 14 residues.

The chain carries TRBV4-2 and TRBJ1-6; 9 positions agree with TRBD1. The CDR3 loop spans 15 amino acids. Unmatched junction bases numbered 6, after V lost 5 bases and J lost 7 bases. CDR1 and CDR2 (germline): LGHNA, YNFKEQ. The CDR3 nucleotides read TGTGCCAGCAGCGAAACCGGGACAGGGAATTCACCCCTCCACTTT. Protein sequence: CASSETGTGNSPLHF.

The J gene is TRBJ1-2, the V gene TRBV6-2 or TRBV6-3, with 7 bases that match TRBD1. The germline V gene has CDR1 MNHEY and CDR2 SVGEGT. The CDR3 is 13 residues long. V dropped 6 bases and J dropped 8; count of bases not matched to a gene: 9. The CDR3 spells CASSADRVGGYTF. The DNA for the CDR3 is TGTGCCAGCAGCGCCGACAGGGTAGGCGGCTACACCTTC.

V usage is TRBV20-1 and J usage is TRBJ2-5, with a possible D match to TRBD2 (6 bases). The CDR3 runs to 12 residues. V was shortened by 6 bases and J by 5 bases, with 13 bases between the two germline ends. Germline V gives CDR1 DFQATT, CDR2 SNEGSKA (reference sequence). For the CDR3, the DNA is TGCAGTGCGAGGAGGGGTTGGGAGACCCAGTACTTC. The encoded protein is CSARRGWETQYF.

This clonotype occurred a few times. J is TRBJ2-3 and V is TRBV5-1; 8 nucleotides align to TRBD1. J was trimmed by 6 bases and V by 6 bases; bases with no gene match: 12. The CDR3 length is 15 residues. The V gene's germline CDR1 is SGHRS and CDR2 YFSETQ. The CDR3 here is CASMTGQALGDTQYF. Here the CDR3 DNA reads TGCGCCAGCATGACGGGACAGGCTTTGGGGGATACGCAGTATTTT.

This clonotype was seen a few times. J is TRBJ2-7 and V is TRBV6-1; the match to TRBD1 covers 7 bases. J was trimmed by 9 bases and V by 8 bases; bases with no gene match: 16. Germline-derived CDR1 and CDR2 are MNHNS and SASEGT. The CDR3 totals 14 residues. CDR3: CASGTTGVAPVQYF. CDR3 sequence (DNA): TGTGCCAGCGGGACCACAGGGGTCGCCCCCGTGCAGTACTTC.